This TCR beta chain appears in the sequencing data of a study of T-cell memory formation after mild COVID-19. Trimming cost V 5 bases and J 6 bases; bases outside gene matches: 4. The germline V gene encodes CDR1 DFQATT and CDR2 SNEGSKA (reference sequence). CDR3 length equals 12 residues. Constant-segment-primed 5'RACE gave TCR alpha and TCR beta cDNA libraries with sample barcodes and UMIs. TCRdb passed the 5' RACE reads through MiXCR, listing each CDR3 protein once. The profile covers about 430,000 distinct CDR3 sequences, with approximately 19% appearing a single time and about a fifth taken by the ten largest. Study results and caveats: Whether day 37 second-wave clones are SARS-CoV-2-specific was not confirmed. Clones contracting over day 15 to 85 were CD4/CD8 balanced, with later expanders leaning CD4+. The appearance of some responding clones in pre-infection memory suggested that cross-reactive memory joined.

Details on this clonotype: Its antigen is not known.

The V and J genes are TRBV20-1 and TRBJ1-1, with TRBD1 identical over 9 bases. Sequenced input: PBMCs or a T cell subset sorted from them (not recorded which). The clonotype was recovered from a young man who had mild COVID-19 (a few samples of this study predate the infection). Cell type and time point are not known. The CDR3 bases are TGCAGTGCTCCCCGACAGGGGGCTGAAGCTTTCTTT. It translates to CSAPRQGAEAFF.